This entry features one T cell receptor beta chain sequence. The target antigen is unknown. Use of 60 Vbeta and 13 Jbeta primers characterized the PCR. Assay: immunoSEQ multiplex PCR; the TCRdb copy retains only in-frame clones and omits some. The sample records more than 85,000 clones, 77% being singletons. The data were obtained in a study of cytomegalovirus exposure and HLA in healthy donors. Overall study results and limits: Overall, approximately 180 TCR beta chains were annotated as cytomegalovirus-associated. Most of the CMV-associated TCR beta chains (in a later analysis) appeared to be HLA-restricted.

Germline CDR1 MNHNS, CDR2 SASEGT. This CDR3 has 12 residues. Between the trimmed V and J ends, which lost 2 bases and 3 bases, there was a span of 4 bases. The receptor was derived from a woman aged 40 to 50 in good health and CMV-seropositive. The rearrangement uses TRBV6-1 and TRBJ1-2; D gene uncertain. The sequenced material came from PBMCs. This CDR3 reads CASSETDYGYTF. Here the CDR3 DNA reads TGTGCCAGCAGTGAAACAGACTATGGCTACACCTTC.